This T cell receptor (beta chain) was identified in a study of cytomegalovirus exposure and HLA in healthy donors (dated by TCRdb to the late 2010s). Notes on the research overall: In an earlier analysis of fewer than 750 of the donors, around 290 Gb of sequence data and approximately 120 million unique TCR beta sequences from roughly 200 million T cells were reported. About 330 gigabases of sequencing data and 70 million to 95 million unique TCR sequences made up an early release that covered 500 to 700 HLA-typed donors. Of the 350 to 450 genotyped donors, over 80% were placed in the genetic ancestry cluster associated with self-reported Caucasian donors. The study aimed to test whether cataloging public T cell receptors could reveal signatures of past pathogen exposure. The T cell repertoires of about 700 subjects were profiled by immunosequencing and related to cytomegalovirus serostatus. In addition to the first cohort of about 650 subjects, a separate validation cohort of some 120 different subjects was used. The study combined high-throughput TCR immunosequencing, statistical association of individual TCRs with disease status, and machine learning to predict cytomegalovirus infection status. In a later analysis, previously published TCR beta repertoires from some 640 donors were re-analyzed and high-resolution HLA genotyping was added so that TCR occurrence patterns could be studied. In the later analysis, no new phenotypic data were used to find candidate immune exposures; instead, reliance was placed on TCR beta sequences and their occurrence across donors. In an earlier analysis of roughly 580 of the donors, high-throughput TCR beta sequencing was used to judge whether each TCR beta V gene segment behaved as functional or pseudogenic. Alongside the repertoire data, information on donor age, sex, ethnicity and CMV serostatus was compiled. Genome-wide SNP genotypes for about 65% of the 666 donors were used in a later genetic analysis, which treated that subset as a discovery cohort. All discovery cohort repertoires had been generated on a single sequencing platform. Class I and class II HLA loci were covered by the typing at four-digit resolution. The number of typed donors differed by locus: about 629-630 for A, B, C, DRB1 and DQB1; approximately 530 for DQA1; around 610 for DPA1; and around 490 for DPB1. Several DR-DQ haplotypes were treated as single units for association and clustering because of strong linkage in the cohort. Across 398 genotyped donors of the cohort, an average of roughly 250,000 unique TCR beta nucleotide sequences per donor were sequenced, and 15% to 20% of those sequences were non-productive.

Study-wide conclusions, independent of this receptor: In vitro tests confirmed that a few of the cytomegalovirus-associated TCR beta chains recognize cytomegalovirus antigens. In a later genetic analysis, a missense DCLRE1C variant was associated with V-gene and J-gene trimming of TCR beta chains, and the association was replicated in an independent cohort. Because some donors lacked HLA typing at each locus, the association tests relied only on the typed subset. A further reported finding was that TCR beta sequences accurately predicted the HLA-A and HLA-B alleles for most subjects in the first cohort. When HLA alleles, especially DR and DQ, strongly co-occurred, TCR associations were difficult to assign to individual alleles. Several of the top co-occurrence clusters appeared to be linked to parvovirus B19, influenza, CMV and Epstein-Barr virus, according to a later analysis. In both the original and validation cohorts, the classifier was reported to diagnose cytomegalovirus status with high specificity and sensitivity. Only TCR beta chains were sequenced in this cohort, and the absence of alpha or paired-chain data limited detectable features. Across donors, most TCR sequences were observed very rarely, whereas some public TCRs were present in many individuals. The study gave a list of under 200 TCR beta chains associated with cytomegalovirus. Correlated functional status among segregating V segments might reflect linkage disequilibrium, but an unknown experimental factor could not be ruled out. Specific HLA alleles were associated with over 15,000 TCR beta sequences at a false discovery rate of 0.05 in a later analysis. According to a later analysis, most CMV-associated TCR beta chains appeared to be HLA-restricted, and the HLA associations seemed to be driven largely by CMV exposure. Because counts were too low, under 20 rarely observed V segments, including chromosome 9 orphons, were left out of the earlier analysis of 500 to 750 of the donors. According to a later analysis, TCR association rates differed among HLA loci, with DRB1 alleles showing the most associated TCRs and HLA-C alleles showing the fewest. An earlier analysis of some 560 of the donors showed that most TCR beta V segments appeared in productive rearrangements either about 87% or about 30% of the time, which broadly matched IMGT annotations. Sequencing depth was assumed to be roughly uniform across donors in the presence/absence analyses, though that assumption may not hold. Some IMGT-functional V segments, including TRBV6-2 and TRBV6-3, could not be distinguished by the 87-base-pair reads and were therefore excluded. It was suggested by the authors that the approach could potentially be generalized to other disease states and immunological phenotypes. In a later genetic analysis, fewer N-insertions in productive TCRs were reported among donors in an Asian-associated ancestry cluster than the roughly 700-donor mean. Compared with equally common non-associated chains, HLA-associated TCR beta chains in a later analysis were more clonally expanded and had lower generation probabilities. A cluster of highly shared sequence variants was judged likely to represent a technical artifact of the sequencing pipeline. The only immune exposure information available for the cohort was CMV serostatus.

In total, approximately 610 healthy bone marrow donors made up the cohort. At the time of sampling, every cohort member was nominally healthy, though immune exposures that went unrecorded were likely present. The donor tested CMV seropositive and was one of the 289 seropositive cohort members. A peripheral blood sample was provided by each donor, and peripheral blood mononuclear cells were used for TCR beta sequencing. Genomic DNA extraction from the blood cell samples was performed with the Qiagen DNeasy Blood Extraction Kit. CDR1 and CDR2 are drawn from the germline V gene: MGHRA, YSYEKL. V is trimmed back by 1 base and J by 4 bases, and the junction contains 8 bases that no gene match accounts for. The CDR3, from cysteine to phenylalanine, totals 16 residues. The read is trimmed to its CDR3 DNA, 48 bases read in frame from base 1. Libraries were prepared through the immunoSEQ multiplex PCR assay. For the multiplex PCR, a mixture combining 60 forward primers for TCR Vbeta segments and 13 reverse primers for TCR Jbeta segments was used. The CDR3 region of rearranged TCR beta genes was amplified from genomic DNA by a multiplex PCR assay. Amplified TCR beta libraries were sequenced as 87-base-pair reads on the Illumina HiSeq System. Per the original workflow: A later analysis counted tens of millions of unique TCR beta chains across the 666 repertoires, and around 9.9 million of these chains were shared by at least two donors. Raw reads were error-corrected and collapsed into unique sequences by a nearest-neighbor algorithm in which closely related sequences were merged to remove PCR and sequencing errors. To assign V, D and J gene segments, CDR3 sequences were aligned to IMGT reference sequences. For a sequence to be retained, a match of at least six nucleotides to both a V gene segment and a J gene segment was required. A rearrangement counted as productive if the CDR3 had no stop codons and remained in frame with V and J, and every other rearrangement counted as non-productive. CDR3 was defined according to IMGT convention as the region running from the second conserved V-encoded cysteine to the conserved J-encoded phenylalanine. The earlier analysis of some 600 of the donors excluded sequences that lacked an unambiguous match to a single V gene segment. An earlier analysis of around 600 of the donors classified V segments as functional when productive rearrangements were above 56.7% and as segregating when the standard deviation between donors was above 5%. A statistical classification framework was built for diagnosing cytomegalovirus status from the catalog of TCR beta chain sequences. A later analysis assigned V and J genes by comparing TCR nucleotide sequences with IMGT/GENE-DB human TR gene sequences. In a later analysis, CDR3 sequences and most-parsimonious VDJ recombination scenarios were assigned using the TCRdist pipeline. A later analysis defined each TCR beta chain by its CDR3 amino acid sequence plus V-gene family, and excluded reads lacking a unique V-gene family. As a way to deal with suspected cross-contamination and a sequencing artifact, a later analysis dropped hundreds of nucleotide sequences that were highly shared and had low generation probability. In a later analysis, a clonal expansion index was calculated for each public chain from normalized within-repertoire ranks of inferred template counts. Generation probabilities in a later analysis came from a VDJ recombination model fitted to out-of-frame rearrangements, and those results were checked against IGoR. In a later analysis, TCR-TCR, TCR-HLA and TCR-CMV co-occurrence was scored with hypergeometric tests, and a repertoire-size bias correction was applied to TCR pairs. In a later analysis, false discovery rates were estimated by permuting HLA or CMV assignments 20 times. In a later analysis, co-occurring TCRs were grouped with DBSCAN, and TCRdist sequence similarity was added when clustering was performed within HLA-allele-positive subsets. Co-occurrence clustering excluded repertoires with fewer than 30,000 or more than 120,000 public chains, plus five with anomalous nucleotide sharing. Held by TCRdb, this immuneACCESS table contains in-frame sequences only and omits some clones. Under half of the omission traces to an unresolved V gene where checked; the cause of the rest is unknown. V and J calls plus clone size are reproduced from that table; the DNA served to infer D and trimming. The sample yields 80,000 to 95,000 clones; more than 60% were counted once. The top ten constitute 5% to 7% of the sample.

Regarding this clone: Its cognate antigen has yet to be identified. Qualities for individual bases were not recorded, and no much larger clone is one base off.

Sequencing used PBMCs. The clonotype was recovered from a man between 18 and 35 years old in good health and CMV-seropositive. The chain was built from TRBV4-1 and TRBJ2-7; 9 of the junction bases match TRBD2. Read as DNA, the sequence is TGCGCCAGCAGCCAAGGGCGGGGGGGGCGAAGGTACGAGCAGTACTTC. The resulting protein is CASSQGRGGRRYEQYF.